This T cell receptor (beta chain) originates from a study of vaccination effects on CD4 cells after COVID-19. Following 10 days of culture, CD4+ T cells were isolated. Infection with SARS-CoV-2 occurred in the person between March and December 2020, and PCR confirmed it. The CDR3 consists of 15 residues. The V end lost 7 bases, the J end lost 2 bases, and 16 bases lay between the germline ends. CDR1 and CDR2 (germline): MNHEY, SMNVEV (reference sequence). Regarding this clone: Antigen: not known.

Using immunoSEQ multiplex PCR, the repertoire was profiled, and TCRdb retains in-frame clones only, with some absent. The sample includes 50,000 to 75,000 clones, about 72% of them seen just once. The chain employs TRBV27 and TRBJ2-3; D may correspond to TRBD1 or TRBD2 (5 bases each). The TCR comes from a human donor who had a prior SARS-CoV-2 infection. The starting material was CD4+ T cells from PBMCs cultured without peptide, obtained before COVID-19 vaccination. CDR3 in DNA: TGTGCCAGCACCCCGGGACCATCGTCCACAGATACGCAGTATTTT. Its translation is CASTPGPSSTDTQYF.